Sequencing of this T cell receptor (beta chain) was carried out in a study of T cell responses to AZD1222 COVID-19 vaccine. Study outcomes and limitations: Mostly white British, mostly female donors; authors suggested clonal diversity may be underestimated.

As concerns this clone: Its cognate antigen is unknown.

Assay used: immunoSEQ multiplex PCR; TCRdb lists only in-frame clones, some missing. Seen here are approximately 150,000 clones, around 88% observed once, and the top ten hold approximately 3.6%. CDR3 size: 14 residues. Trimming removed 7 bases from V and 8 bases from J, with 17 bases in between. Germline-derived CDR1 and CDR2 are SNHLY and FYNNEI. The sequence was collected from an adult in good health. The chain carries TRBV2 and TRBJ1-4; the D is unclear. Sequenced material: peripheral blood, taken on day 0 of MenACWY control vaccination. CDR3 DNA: TGTGCCAGCAAACTACTAACCTCGGGGGAAAAACTGTTTTTT. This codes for CASKLLTSGEKLFF.